This entry concerns a single TCR beta chain. This clone was seen a few times. The specificity of this receptor is unknown. No per-base quality is available; no much larger clone lies one base away. Genomic DNA was extracted from sorted cells for sequencing of the TCRbeta CDR3 region. The immunoSEQ Assay was used to sequence the TCRbeta CDR3 regions. TCRdb obtained this table from immuneACCESS and retained in-frame rearrangements with V and J assigned. These tables miss some clones; where compared with another copy, unresolved V genes account for less than half of the shortfall, and the remainder is unexplained. For this sample the table gives approximately 82,000 clones, of which roughly 85% were detected only once. Of the sample, about 3.8% is held by the ten largest clones. The data are from a study of OX40 agonist ivuxolimab in advanced cancers. Some background on the complete study: Ivuxolimab was a fully human IgG2 agonistic monoclonal antibody targeting the costimulatory receptor OX40 (CD134). The purpose of peripheral TCRbeta sequencing was to test whether ivuxolimab changed TCR sequence diversity and led to clonal T-cell expansion. The paper covers the monotherapy dose-escalation part of the phase I ivuxolimab trial, which included N ≈ 50 patients. A male proportion of roughly 80% and a mean age of around 60 years, ranging from about 23 to 90, were recorded for the dose-escalation cohort. Patients were allowed to have had prior anti-PD-1, anti-PD-L1 or anti-CTLA-4 therapy, and 30% to 40% of the dose-escalation patients had previously received checkpoint inhibitors. Partial responses occurred in three dose-escalation patients: two with cutaneous melanoma and one with hepatocellular carcinoma. Of the approximately 54 dose-escalation patients, hepatocellular carcinoma was present in about 20, melanoma in roughly 15, renal cell carcinoma in 9 and head and neck cancer in 9. Intravenous ivuxolimab was administered to patients every 2 weeks at six dose levels: 0.01, 0.1, 0.3, 1.5, 3 and 10 mg/kg. Findings and caveats that apply to the study as a whole: Low levels of normalized T-cell clonal expansion were also seen in some patients who did not respond. At doses of 0.1 to 3.0 mg/kg, clonal expansion of both CD4+ and CD8+ blood T cells was observed from baseline to week 6. In the 0.1-3.0 mg/kg groups, partial responders were among the patients with the lowest normalized peripheral clonal expansion, particularly in CD8+ T cells. Antigen specificity was not determined for the clonally expanded peripheral T cells. After ivuxolimab, CD8+ T cells had more expanded clones than CD4+ T cells on average.

Trimmed from V: 6 bases; trimmed from J: 4 bases; junction bases lacking a gene match: 4. The CDR3 covers 12 residues, taking in both the cysteine and the phenylalanine. Solely the CDR3 DNA is kept, with 36 bases framed from the first base. Sequences SQVTM (CDR1) and ANQGSEA (CDR2) are obtained from the germline V gene. The trial excluded patients who had a history of autoimmune disease or were on systemic immunosuppression. Peripheral blood for TCR sequencing was drawn from every dose cohort at baseline, at cycle 4 day 1 and at cycle 7 day 1. The samples were taken from a phase I, first-in-human, multicenter, open-label dose-escalation trial of ivuxolimab. Adults with locally advanced or metastatic melanoma, renal cell carcinoma, hepatocellular carcinoma or head and neck squamous cell carcinoma were enrolled in the trial. CD4+ and CD8+ T cells were sorted separately from peripheral blood before TCR sequencing.

This specimen consisted of CD4+ or CD8+ T cells sorted from blood, obtained in a trial of the OX40 agonist ivuxolimab. The V gene is TRBV29-1 and the J gene is TRBJ2-7, with 9 bases matching TRBD1. The sequence derives from an adult with an advanced solid tumor such as melanoma, head and neck, liver or kidney cancer. The DNA sequence reads TGCAGCGTACAGGGGGCAGGGTACGAGCAGTACTTC. It translates to CSVQGAGYEQYF.